The next 24 T cell receptor beta chains were all read from a single sample in a study of control samples from healthy donors and cancer patients. Clones were read by immunoSEQ multiplex PCR, and TCRdb kept only the in-frame ones, dropping some. The data hold approximately 50,000 clones, with 85% to 95% observed a single time. The sequenced sample consisted of PBMCs. Source of these receptors: a man aged 30 to 45 with colorectal cancer.

This chain connects TRBV30 to TRBJ2-7, with TRBD1 matching 7 bases. The V gene end was trimmed by 3 bases and the J gene end by 3 bases; junction bases not matched to a gene: 5. The CDR3 covers 13 residues. Looked up from germline, CDR1 is GTSNPN and CDR2 is SVGIG (reference sequence). The CDR3 sequence: CAWSGDSNYEQYF. CDR3 DNA sequence: TGTGCCTGGAGCGGGGACAGTAACTACGAGCAGTACTTC.

This clone was picked up one time. The gene calls are TRBV7-2 and TRBJ1-3; unclear D gene. The germline V gene encodes CDR1 SGHTA and CDR2 FQGNSA. The CDR3 spans 16 residues. Trimming shortened V by 4 bases and J by 0 bases, and 13 bases separated the two germline ends. The DNA of the CDR3 is TGTGCCAGCAGCTCCAATTCACCGATCTCTGGAAACACCATATATTTT. This sequence encodes CASSSNSPISGNTIYF.

The chain joins TRBV12-3 or TRBV12-4 to TRBJ2-3; D remains ambiguous. The V and J ends lost 3 bases and 5 bases respectively, with 6 bases between them. The CDR3 is 12 residues long. The CDR3 sequence: CASSFSGDTQYF. The CDR3 DNA follows: TGTGCCAGCAGTTTTTCAGGAGATACGCAGTATTTT.

The J gene is TRBJ1-5, the V gene TRBV2, with a weak D call TRBD1 (6 bases). V was cut by 3 bases and J by 2 bases, with 11 bases left in between. The CDR3 contains 15 residues. Looked up from germline, CDR1 is SNHLY and CDR2 is FYNNEI. CDR3 in amino acids: CASSDTGLGNQPQHF. The CDR3 DNA sequence: TGTGCCAGCAGTGACACAGGGTTGGGCAATCAGCCCCAGCATTTT.

This clone was picked up one time. This chain links TRBV29-1 with TRBJ2-6; TRBD1 matches 10 bases. This CDR3 has 14 residues. V lost 6 bases and J lost 4; bases outside the gene matches: 3. Germline values: CDR1 SQVTM, CDR2 ANQGSEA. The CDR3 protein is CSVGQGTGANVLTF. The CDR3 DNA reads TGCAGCGTGGGACAGGGGACCGGGGCCAACGTCCTGACTTTC.

J is TRBJ1-3 and V is TRBV7-6, with unresolved D. Trimming pared 1 base from V and 4 bases from J, leaving 11 bases between. CDR1 SGHVS and CDR2 FNYEAQ come from the germline V gene. The CDR3 length is 15 residues. The CDR3: CASSLGQWAGNTIYF. The CDR3, as DNA: TGTGCCAGCAGCTTAGGCCAGTGGGCCGGAAACACCATATATTTT.

The rearrangement links TRBV7-2 to TRBJ1-5; D call uncertain. Germline V CDR1 and CDR2: SGHTA, FQGNSA. The CDR3 is 15 amino acids. V lost 5 bases and J 0 bases, leaving 11 bases between the germline ends. For the CDR3, the DNA is TGTGCCAGCAGCCGGAGTCGGAATAGCAATCAGCCCCAGCATTTT. Residues: CASSRSRNSNQPQHF.

The chain uses TRBV7-2 and TRBJ1-6; 7 nucleotides align to TRBD1. The V gene's germline CDR1 is SGHTA and CDR2 FQGNSA. This CDR3 has 13 residues. J lost 6 bases, V lost 6 bases, and 2 bases had no gene match. The DNA of the CDR3 is TGTGCCAGCAGGGACAGGCTTAATTCACCCCTCCACTTT. Translating gives CASRDRLNSPLHF.

J is TRBJ1-2 and V is TRBV2, with TRBD1 matching 8 bases. Germline lookup yields CDR1 SNHLY and CDR2 FYNNEI. J gave up 6 bases and V 5 bases, and 5 bases lay outside the gene matches. The CDR3 is 13 amino acids. As DNA, the CDR3 is TGTGCCAGCAGTCTTGACAGGGGTGATGGCTACACCTTC. It is translated as CASSLDRGDGYTF.

The J gene is TRBJ2-5, the V gene TRBV21-1; the table's TRBD2 call for D was not verified on the DNA. TRBV21-1 is a recognized pseudogene. The CDR3 contains 18 residues. The CDR3 spells CASRARLAGGWVQETQYF. The CDR3 region has the DNA TGTGCCAGCAGGGCCCGACTAGCGGGGGGATGGGTTCAAGAGACCCAGTACTTC.

The chain recombines TRBV5-6 with TRBJ2-7; 9 bases align to TRBD1. The germline V gene encodes CDR1 SGHDT and CDR2 YYEEEE. There are 14 residues in the CDR3. V lost 7 bases to trimming and J lost 3 bases; unmatched junction nucleotides: 8. CDR3 in amino acids: CASWNRGPLYEQYF. CDR3 sequence (DNA): TGTGCCAGCTGGAACAGGGGGCCCCTCTACGAGCAGTACTTC.

This clone was observed a single time. The rearrangement joins TRBV3-1 (or the pseudogene TRBV3-2) to TRBJ1-6; D is unresolved. V lost 6 bases, J lost 0 bases, and 9 bases lay in between. CDR1 and CDR2 (germline): LGHDT, YNNKEL (reference sequence). The CDR3 is made up of 15 amino acids. This CDR3 is CASRIDRSYNSPLHF. The CDR3 nucleotides are TGTGCCAGCAGGATCGACCGCTCCTATAATTCACCCCTCCACTTT.

This chain joins TRBV24-1 and TRBJ2-2; D might be TRBD1 or TRBD2, each matching 5 bases. Trimming removed 4 bases at V and 4 bases at J, with 12 bases between. The V gene's germline CDR1 is KGHDR and CDR2 SFDVKD. CDR3 length: 15 amino acids. The CDR3 DNA reads as TGTGCCACCAGTGAGGGGCGAGGAGGCACCGGGGAGCTGTTTTTT. Translating it yields CATSEGRGGTGELFF.

To note about this clone: One end of the junction fails to match germline, which may point to a read error. The CDR3 DNA is TGTGCCAGCAGCACCCCAGGGGCCCCAGGTTACGCCTTC. The encoded protein is CASSTPGAPGYAF. The chain recombines TRBV5-6 with TRBJ1-2; possibly TRBD1 for D (6 bases). CDR3 length: 13 residues. Germline V gene lookup returns CDR1 SGHDT and CDR2 YYEEEE. The full variable domain, rest sourced from reference TRBV5-6 and TRBJ1-2, is DAGVTQSPTHLIKTRGQQVTLRCSPKSGHDTVSWYQQALGQGPQFIFQYYEEEERQRGNFPDRFSGHQFPNYSSELNVNALLLGDSALYLCASSTPGAPGYAFGSGTRLTVV.

The genes are TRBV3-1 (or the pseudogene TRBV3-2) and TRBJ1-2; D is possibly TRBD1 (6 bases). Germline values: CDR1 LGHDT, CDR2 YNNKEL (reference sequence). The V end lost 4 bases, the J end lost 8 bases, and 14 bases lay between the germline ends. The CDR3 extends over 13 amino acids. CDR3 residues: CASSLGGRTGYTF. In DNA, the CDR3 is TGTGCCAGCAGCCTAGGGGGTCGGACCGGCTACACCTTC.

This sequence joins TRBV7-9 and TRBJ1-1; D gene ambiguous. Germline V gene data show CDR1 as SEHNR and CDR2 as FQNEAQ (reference sequence). Trimming stripped 2 bases from V and 6 bases from J, with 13 bases between. The CDR3 contains 14 residues. CDR3 in amino acids: CASSLIGQAPEAFF. In nucleotides, the CDR3 is TGTGCCAGCAGCTTAATAGGGCAGGCCCCTGAAGCTTTCTTT.

V and J are TRBV12-3 or TRBV12-4 and TRBJ2-2; D is unclear. V was pared by 0 bases and J by 7 bases, with 6 bases between. The CDR3 length is 13 residues. CDR3 nucleotides: TGTGCCAGCAGTTTAGCGGTGGACGGGGAGCTGTTTTTT. Encoded protein: CASSLAVDGELFF.

This clone was counted a single time. V usage is TRBV10-3 and J usage is TRBJ1-2; a possible D gene is TRBD1 (5 bases). Trimming pared 3 bases from V and 6 bases from J, leaving 14 bases between. There are 14 residues in the CDR3. Germline assignment: CDR1 ENHRY and CDR2 SYGVKD. The CDR3 region is CAISESPRDDGYTF. CDR3 coding DNA: TGTGCCATCAGTGAATCCCCCAGGGACGATGGCTACACCTTC.

A single count supports this clone. This chain uses TRBV20-1 with TRBJ2-3, with 8 bases identical to TRBD2. The length of the CDR3 is 13 residues. Germline-derived CDR1 and CDR2 are DFQATT and SNEGSKA (reference sequence). V lost 3 bases to trimming and J lost 4 bases; unmatched junction nucleotides: 3. The CDR3 DNA reads as TGCAGTGCTAGTGCGGGGGGTGCAGATACGCAGTATTTT. Translation: CSASAGGADTQYF.

The V and J genes are TRBV13 and TRBJ1-1; the D is unclear. The V gene lost 6 bases and the J gene lost 1 base, with 9 bases spanning the gap. The germline gives CDR1 PRHDT, CDR2 FYEKMQ (reference sequence). CDR3 size: 13 residues. Here the CDR3 reads CASRTTGNTEAFF. The DNA for the CDR3 is TGTGCCAGCAGGACGACGGGGAACACTGAAGCTTTCTTT.

The CDR3 coding sequence is TGTGCCAGTAGTATAGGTCAGGGACCTTATAGGAACACTGAAGCTTTCTTT. The encoded protein is CASSIGQGPYRNTEAFF. The chain couples TRBV19 to TRBJ1-1, with D possibly matching TRBD1 (5 bases). V was pared by 1 base and J by 1 base, with 16 bases between. Germline CDR1 is LNHDA and CDR2 is SQIVND (reference sequence). The CDR3 spans 17 residues.

This chain connects TRBV30 to TRBJ2-5; TRBD2 matches at 7 bases. Germline V gene data show CDR1 as GTSNPN and CDR2 as SVGIG (reference sequence). The CDR3 has 13 amino acids. With 3 bases clipped from V and 2 bases from J, the junction kept 3 bases outside the gene matches. The CDR3 bases are TGTGCCTGGAGCGGACTAGTGCAAGAGACCCAGTACTTC. It specifies CAWSGLVQETQYF.

This chain connects TRBV9 to TRBJ2-2; no reliable D call. CDR3 length equals 17 residues. V was pared by 0 bases and J by 0 bases, with 12 bases between. Germline V gives CDR1 SGDLS, CDR2 YYNGEE. CDR3 nucleotide sequence: TGTGCCAGCAGCGTAGCCCCTTATCCGACGAACACCGGGGAGCTGTTTTTT. Residues: CASSVAPYPTNTGELFF.

V gene TRBV5-1 combines with J gene TRBJ1-3, with 9 bases aligning to TRBD1. Losses at the gene ends were 4 bases for V and 8 bases for J; bases not matched to a gene: 4. This CDR3 contains 13 residues. Germline V gene data show CDR1 as SGHRS and CDR2 as YFSETQ. CDR3 in amino acids: CASSEDRGYTIYF. CDR3 in DNA: TGCGCCAGCAGCGAGGACAGGGGCTACACCATATATTTT.